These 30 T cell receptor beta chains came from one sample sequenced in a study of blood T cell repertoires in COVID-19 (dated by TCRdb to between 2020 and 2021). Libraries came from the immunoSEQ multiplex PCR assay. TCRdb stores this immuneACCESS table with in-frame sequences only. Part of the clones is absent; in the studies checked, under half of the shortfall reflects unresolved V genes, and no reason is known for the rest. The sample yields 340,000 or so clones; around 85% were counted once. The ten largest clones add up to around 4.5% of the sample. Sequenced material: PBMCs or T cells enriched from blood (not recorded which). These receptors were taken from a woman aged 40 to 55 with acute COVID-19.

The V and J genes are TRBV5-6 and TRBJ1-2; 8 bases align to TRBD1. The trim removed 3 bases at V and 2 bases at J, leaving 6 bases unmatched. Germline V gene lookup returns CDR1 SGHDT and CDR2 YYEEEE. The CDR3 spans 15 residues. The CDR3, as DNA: TGTGCCAGCAGCTCTTCTCGACAGGGGAACTATGGCTACACCTTC. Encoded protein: CASSSSRQGNYGYTF.

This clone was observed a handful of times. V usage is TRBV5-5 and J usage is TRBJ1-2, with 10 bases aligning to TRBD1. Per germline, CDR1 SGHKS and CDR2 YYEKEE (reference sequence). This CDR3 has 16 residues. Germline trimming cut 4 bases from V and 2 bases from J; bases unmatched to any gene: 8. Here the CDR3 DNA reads TGTGCCAGCAGCCAACGCACGGGACAGGGGAACTATGGCTACACCTTC. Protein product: CASSQRTGQGNYGYTF.

CDR3 sequence reads: CSVLKTGGNTGELFF. CDR3 in DNA: TGCAGCGTTCTTAAGACAGGGGGGAACACCGGGGAGCTGTTTTTT. V is TRBV29-1 and J is TRBJ2-2; TRBD1 agrees at 9 bases. The CDR3 has 15 residues. V was clipped by 5 bases and J by 1 base; unmatched bases: 5. From germline, CDR1 is SQVTM and CDR2 ANQGSEA.

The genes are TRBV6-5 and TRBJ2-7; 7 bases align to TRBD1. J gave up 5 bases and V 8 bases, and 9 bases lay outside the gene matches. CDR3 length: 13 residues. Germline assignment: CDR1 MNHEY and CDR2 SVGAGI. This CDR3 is CASLITGANEQYF. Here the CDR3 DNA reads TGTGCCAGCCTCATCACAGGGGCGAACGAGCAGTACTTC.

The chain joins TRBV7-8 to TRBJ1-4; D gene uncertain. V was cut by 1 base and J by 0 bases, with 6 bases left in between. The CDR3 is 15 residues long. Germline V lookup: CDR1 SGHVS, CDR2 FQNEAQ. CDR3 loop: CASSLGQATNEKLFF. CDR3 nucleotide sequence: TGTGCCAGCAGCTTAGGGCAGGCAACTAATGAAAAACTGTTTTTT.

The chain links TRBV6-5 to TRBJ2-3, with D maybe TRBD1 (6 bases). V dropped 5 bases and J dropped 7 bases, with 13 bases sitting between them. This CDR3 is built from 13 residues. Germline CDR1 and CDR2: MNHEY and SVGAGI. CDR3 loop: CASSPDRLNTQYF. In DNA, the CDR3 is TGTGCCAGCAGTCCCGACAGGCTTAATACGCAGTATTTT.

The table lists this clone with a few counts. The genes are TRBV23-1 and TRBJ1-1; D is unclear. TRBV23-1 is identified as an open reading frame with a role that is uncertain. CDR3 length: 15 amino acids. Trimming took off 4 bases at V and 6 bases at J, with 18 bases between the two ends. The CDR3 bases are TGCGCCAGCAGTCCCCTTGACTTGATTGTGGCTGAAGCTTTCTTT. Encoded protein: CASSPLDLIVAEAFF.

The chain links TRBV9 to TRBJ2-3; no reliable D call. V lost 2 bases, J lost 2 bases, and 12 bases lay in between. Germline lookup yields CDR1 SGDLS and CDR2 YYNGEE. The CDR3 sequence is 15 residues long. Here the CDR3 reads CASSVMERTTDTQYF. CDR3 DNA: TGTGCCAGCAGCGTGATGGAGAGAACCACAGATACGCAGTATTTT.

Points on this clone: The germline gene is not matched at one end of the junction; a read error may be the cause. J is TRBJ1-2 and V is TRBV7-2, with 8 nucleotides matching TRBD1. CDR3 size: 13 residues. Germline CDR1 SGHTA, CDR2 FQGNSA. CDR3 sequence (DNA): TGTGCCAGCAACTTAGTGACAGGGGAGGGCTACACCTTC. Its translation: CASNLVTGEGYTF. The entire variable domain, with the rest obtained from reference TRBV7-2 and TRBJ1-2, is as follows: GAGVSQSPSNKVTEKGKDVELRCDPISGHTALYWYRQSLGQGLEFLIYFQGNSAPDKSGLPSDRFSAERTGGSVSTLTIQRTQQEDSAVYLCASNLVTGEGYTFGSGTRLTVV.

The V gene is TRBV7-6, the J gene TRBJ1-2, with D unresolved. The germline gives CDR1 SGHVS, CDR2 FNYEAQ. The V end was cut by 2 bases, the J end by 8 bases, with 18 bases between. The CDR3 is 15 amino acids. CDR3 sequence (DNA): TGTGCCAGCAGCTTATTGAAGACTGCGTCTGAAGGCTACACCTTC. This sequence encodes CASSLLKTASEGYTF.

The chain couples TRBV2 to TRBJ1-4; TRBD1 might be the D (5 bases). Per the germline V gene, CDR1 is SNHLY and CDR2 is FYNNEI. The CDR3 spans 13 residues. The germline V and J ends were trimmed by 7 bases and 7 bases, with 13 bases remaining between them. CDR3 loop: CASNQGGGEKLFF. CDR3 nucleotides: TGTGCCAGCAATCAGGGTGGCGGTGAAAAACTGTTTTTT.

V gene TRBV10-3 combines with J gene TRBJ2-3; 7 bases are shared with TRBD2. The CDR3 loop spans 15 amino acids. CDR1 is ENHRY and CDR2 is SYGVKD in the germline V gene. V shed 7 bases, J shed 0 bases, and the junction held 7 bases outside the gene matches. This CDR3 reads CAINQAGTSTDTQYF. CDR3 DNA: TGTGCCATCAACCAAGCGGGAACTAGCACAGATACGCAGTATTTT.

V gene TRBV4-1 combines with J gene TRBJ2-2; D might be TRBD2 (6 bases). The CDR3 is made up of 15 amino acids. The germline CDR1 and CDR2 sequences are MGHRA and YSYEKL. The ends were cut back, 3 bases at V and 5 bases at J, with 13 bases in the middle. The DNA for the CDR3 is TGCGCCAGCAGCCAGACGGACTACGCAACCGGGGAGCTGTTTTTT. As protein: CASSQTDYATGELFF.

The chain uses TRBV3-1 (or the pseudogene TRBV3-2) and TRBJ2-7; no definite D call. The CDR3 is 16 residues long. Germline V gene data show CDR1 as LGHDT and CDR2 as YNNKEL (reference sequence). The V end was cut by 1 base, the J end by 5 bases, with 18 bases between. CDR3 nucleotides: TGTGCCAGCAGCCAAGCCAGCCCGGGTCCCCGGGACGAGCAGTACTTC. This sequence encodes CASSQASPGPRDEQYF.

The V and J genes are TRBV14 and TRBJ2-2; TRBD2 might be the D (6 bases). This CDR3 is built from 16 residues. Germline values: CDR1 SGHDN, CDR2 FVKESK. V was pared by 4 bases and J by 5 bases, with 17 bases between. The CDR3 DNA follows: TGTGCCAGCAGCCCCCGTACACCCGGGGGAACCGGGGAGCTGTTTTTT. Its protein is CASSPRTPGGTGELFF. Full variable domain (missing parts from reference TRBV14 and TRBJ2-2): EAGVTQFPSHSVIEKGQTVTLRCDPISGHDNLYWYRRVMGKEIKFLLHFVKESKQDESGMPNNRFLAERTGGTYSTLKVQPAELEDSGVYFCASSPRTPGGTGELFFGEGSRLTVL.

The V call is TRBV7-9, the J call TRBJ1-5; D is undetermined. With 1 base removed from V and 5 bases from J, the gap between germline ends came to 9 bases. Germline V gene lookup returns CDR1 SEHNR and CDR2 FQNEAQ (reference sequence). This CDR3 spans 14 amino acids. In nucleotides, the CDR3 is TGTGCCAGCAGCTTAGGAGGGAGGGATCAGCCCCAGCATTTT. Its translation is CASSLGGRDQPQHF.

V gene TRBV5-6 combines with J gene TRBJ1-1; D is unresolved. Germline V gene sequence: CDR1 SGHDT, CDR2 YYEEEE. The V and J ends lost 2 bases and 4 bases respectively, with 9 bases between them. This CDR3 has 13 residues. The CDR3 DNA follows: TGTGCCAGCAGCTTCGGAGGGATCACTGAAGCTTTCTTT. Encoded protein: CASSFGGITEAFF.

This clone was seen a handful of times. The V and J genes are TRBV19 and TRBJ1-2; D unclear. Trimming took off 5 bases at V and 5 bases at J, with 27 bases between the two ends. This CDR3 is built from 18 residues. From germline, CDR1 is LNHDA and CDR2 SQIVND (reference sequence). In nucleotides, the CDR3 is TGTGCCAGTAGTTCGACATCGCCCGGCAACATGAATGCATATGGCTACACCTTC. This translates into CASSSTSPGNMNAYGYTF.

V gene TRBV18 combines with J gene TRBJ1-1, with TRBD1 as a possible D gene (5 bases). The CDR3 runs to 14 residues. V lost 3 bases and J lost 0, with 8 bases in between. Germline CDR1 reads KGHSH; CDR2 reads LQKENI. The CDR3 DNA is TGTGCCAGCTCACCGGGACTTCTGAACACTGAAGCTTTCTTT. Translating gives CASSPGLLNTEAFF. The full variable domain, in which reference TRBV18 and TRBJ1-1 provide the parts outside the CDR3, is NAGVMQNPRHLVRRRGQEARLRCSPMKGHSHVYWYRQLPEEGLKFMVYLQKENIIDESGMPKERFSAEFPKEGPSILRIQQVVRGDSAAYFCASSPGLLNTEAFFGQGTRLTVV.

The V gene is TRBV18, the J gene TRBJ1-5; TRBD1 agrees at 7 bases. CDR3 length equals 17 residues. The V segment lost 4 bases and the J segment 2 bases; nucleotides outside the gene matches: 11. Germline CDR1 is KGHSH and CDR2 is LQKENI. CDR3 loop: CASSRYQGGEGNQPQHF. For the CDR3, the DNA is TGTGCCAGCTCACGATATCAGGGGGGTGAAGGCAATCAGCCCCAGCATTTT.

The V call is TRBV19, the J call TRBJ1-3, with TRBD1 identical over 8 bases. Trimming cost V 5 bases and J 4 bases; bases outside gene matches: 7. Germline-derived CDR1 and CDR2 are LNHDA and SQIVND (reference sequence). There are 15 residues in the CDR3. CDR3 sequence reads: CASSGQGVFGNTIYF. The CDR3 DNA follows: TGTGCCAGTAGTGGACAGGGAGTCTTCGGAAACACCATATATTTT.

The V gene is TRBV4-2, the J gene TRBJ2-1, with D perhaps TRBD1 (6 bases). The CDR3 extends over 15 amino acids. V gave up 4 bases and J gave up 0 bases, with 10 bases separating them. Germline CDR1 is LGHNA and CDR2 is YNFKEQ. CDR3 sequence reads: CASSPNRASYNEQFF. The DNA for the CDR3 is TGTGCCAGCAGCCCCAACAGGGCCTCCTACAATGAGCAGTTCTTC.

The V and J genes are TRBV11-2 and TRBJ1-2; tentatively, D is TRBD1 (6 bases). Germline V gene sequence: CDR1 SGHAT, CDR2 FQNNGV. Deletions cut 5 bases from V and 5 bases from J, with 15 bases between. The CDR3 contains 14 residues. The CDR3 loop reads CASSVKGVLYGYTF. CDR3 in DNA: TGTGCCAGCAGCGTGAAGGGGGTATTGTATGGCTACACCTTC.

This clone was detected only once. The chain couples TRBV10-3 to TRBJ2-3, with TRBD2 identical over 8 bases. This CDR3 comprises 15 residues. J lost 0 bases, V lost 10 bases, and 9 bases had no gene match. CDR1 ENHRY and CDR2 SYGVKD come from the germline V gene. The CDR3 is CATERGRDSTDTQYF. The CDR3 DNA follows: TGTGCCACCGAGCGGGGGCGGGATAGCACAGATACGCAGTATTTT.

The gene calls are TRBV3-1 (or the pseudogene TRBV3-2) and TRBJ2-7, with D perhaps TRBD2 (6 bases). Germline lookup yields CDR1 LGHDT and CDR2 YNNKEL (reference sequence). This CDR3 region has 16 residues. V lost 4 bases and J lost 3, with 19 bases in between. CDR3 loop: CASSPRLGRDLYEQYF. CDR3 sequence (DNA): TGTGCCAGCAGCCCCCGACTTGGGCGGGATCTCTACGAGCAGTACTTC.

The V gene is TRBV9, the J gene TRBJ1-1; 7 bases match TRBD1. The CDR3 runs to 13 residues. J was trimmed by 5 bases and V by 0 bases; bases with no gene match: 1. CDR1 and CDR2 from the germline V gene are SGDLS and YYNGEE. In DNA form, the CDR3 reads TGTGCCAGCAGCGTAGAGGGACAGACTGAAGCTTTCTTT. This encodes CASSVEGQTEAFF.

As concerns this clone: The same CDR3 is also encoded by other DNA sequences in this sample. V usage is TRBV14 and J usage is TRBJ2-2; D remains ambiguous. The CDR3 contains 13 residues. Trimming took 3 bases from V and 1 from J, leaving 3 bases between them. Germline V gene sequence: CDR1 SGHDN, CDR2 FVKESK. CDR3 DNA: TGTGCCAGCAGCCACCTGAACACCGGGGAGCTGTTTTTT. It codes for CASSHLNTGELFF.

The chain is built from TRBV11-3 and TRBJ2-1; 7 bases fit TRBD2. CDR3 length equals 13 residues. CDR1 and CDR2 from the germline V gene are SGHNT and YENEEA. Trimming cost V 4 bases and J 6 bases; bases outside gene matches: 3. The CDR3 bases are TGTGCCAGCAGCTCGGGGGGAGGCAATGAGCAGTTCTTC. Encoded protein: CASSSGGGNEQFF.

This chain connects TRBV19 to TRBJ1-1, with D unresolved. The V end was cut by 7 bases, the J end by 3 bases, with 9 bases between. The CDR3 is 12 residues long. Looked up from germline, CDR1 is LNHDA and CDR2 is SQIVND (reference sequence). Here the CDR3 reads CASNQRYTEAFF. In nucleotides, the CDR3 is TGTGCCAGTAACCAGAGGTACACTGAAGCTTTCTTT.

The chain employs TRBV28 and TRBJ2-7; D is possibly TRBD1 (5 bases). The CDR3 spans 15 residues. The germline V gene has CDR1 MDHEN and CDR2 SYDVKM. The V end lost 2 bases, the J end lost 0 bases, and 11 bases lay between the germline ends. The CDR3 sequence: CASSLGAKSSYEQYF. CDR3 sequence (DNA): TGTGCCAGCAGTTTAGGGGCGAAGAGCTCCTACGAGCAGTACTTC.